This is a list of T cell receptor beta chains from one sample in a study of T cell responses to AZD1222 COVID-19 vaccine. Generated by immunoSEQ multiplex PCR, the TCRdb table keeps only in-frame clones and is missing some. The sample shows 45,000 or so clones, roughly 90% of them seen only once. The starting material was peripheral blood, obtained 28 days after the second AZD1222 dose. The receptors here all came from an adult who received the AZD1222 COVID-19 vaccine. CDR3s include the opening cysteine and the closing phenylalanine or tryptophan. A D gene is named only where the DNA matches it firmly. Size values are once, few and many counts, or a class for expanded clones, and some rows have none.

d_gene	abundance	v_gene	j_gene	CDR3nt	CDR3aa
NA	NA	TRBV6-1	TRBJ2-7	TGTGCCAGCAGTGAGACATTCTACGAGCAGTACTTC	CASSETFYEQYF
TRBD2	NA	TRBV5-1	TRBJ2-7	TGCGCCAGCAGCTTGGAAACTAGCGGGAGCTCCTACGAGCAGTACTTC	CASSLETSGSSYEQYF
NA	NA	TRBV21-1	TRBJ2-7	TGTGCCAGCAGCCAGACGAGCGGGAGGAACCTATACGAGCAGTACTTC	CASSQTSGRNLYEQYF
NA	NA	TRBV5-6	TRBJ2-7	TGTGCCAGCAGCCCCAAGTTGAGCCGGACAGCCTACGAGCAGTACTTC	CASSPKLSRTAYEQYF
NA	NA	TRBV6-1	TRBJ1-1	TGTGCCAGCAGTGATTTCTACAACACTGAAGCTTTCTTT	CASSDFYNTEAFF
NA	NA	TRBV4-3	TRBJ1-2	TGCGCCAGCAGCCAAGATATTGGGGCAGCGGCGTTAGTAGGCTACACCTTC	CASSQDIGAAALVGYTF
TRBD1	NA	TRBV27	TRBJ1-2	TGTGCCAGCAGTTCCCCCGGACAGGGTGGCTACACCTTC	CASSSPGQGGYTF
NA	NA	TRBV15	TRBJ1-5	TGTGCCACCAGCAGAGGCGGGGAAAGCAATCAGCCCCAGCATTTT	CATSRGGESNQPQHF
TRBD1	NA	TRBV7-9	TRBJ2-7	TGTGCCAGCAGCGCTCCGGACAGGACTTCCTACGAGCAGTACTTC	CASSAPDRTSYEQYF
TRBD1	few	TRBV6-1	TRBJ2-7	TGTGCCAGCAGTGAAAGCGGACAGGCCTACGAGCAGTACTTC	CASSESGQAYEQYF
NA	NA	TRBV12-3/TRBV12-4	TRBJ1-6	TGTGCCAGCAGTCCGGACAGTCTACCCCTCCACTTT	CASSPDSLPLHF
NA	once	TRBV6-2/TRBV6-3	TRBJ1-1	TGTGCCAGCAGTTCAACCGCAGGGTCCACTGAAGCTTTCTTT	CASSSTAGSTEAFF
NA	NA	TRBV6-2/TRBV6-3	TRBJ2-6	TGTGCCAGCACCCCCTCAGGGGTTATTCCTGGGGCCAACGTCCTGACTTTC	CASTPSGVIPGANVLTF
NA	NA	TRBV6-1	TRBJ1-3	TGTGCCAGCAGTGAGAGTCCTGGAAACACCATATATTTT	CASSESPGNTIYF
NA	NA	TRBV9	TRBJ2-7	TGTGCCAGCAGCGTAGAGCGACCGCACTACGAGCAGTACTTC	CASSVERPHYEQYF
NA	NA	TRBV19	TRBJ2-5	TGTGCCAGTAGTCCGGTAGCTGGAACGGGGACCCAGTACTTC	CASSPVAGTGTQYF
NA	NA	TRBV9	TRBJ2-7	TGTGCCAGCAGCGTAACCGGAACAGAATACGAGCAGTACTTC	CASSVTGTEYEQYF
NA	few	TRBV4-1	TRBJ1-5	TGCGCCAGCAGCCAAACGCTTTATAGCAATCAGCCCCAGCATTTT	CASSQTLYSNQPQHF
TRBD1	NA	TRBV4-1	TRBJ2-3	TGCGCCAGCAGCCAAAGGGAACCGGGACAGAGCTTTTCCACAGATACGCAGTATTTT	CASSQREPGQSFSTDTQYF
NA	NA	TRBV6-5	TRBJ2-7	TGTGCCAGCAGTTACTCCTCTGCTGGGACGTACGAGCAGTACTTC	CASSYSSAGTYEQYF
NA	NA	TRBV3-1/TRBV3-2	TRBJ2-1	TGTGCCAGCAGCGTGGCAGGAGGCTCTAGCAATGAGCAGTTCTTC	CASSVAGGSSNEQFF
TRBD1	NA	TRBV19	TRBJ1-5	TGTGCCAGTAGTAAGCAACAGGGGGCTGGCAATCAGCCCCAGCATTTT	CASSKQQGAGNQPQHF
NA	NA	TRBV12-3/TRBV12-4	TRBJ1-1	TGTGCCAGCAGTTTAGTACACAACACTGAAGCTTTCTTT	CASSLVHNTEAFF
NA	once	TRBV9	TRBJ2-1	TGTGCCAGCAGCGTAGCGGCGGGCCCGGCCGAGCAGTTCTTC	CASSVAAGPAEQFF
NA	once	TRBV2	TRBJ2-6	TGTGCCAGCAGTGACGGGGTGGTTGGGGCCAACGTCCTGACTTTC	CASSDGVVGANVLTF
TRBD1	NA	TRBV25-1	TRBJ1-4	TGTGCCAGCAGTGAATCCAGGCGGACAGGAGGTAACGAAAAACTGTTTTTT	CASSESRRTGGNEKLFF
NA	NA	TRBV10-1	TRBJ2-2	TGCGCCAGCGCACGAGCCACCGGGGAGCTGTTTTTT	CASARATGELFF
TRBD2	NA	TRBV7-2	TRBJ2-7	TGTGCCAGCAGCTTAGTCTTCCCGGGACTAGCGGGGGATTACGAGCAGTACTTC	CASSLVFPGLAGDYEQYF
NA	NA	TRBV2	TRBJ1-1	TGTGCCAGCAGGACGGACAGAAGCACTGAAGCTTTCTTT	CASRTDRSTEAFF
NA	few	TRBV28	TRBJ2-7	TGTGCCAGCAGTCTAGCCGGGACACGGACTTACGAGCAGTACTTC	CASSLAGTRTYEQYF
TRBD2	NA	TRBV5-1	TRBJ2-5	TGCGCCAGCAGCATTAGCGGGAGAGAGACCCAGTACTTC	CASSISGRETQYF
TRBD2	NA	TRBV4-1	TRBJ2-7	TGCGCCAGCAGCCGAACTAGCGGGAGTAGCTCCTACGAGCAGTACTTC	CASSRTSGSSSYEQYF
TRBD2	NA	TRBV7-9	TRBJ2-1	TGTGCCAGCAGCTTAGCGCCGTCCGGACTCGTGGGGAGGGATGAGCAGTTCTTC	CASSLAPSGLVGRDEQFF
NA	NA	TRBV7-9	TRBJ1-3	TGTGCCAGCCAGAACAGGGCTGGAAACACCATATATTTT	CASQNRAGNTIYF
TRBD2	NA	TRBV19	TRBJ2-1	TGTGCCAGTAGGTTGGTAGCGGGAGGGTCCTCCTACAATGAGCAGTTCTTC	CASRLVAGGSSYNEQFF
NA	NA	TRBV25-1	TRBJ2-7	TGTGCCAGCAGTGATTTGGGACAACGATACGAGCAGTACTTC	CASSDLGQRYEQYF
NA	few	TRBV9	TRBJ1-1	TGTGCCAGCAGCGTAGGGGGTAGCACTGAAGCTTTCTTT	CASSVGGSTEAFF
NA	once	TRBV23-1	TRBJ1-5	TGCGCCAGCAGTCAACCCGAAGGACAGTCCAATCAGCCCCAGCATTTT	CASSQPEGQSNQPQHF
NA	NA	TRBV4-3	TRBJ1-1	TGCGCCAGCAGCCTTGACAGGTCGAACACTGAAGCTTTCTTT	CASSLDRSNTEAFF
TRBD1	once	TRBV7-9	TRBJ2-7	TGTGCCAGCAGCTTCCCGGACAGGGCCTACGAGCAGTACTTC	CASSFPDRAYEQYF
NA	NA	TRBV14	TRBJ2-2	TGTGCCAGCAGCCTATCTTTGGGGTCGAACACCGGGGAGCTGTTTTTT	CASSLSLGSNTGELFF
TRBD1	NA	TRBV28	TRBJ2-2	TGTGCCAGCAGAGACCGGGACAGGGGAGGCGGGGAGCTGTTTTTT	CASRDRDRGGGELFF
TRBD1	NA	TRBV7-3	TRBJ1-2	TGTGCCAGCAGCTTAATGGGGACAGGGGTCGGTGGCTACACCTTC	CASSLMGTGVGGYTF
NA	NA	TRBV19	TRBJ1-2	TGTGCCAGCAGTATCCAAGCCAACTATGGCTACACCTTC	CASSIQANYGYTF
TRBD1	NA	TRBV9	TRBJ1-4	TGTGCCAGCAGCGTAGGGGACAGAGGTAATGAAAAACTGTTTTTT	CASSVGDRGNEKLFF
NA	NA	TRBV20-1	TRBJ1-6	TGCAGTGCTAGTTCACCAGTTAATTCACCCCTCCACTTT	CSASSPVNSPLHF
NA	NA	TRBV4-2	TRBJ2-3	TGTGCCAGCAGCCAAGATGGATACAGGGTCCGTAGCACAGATACGCAGTATTTT	CASSQDGYRVRSTDTQYF
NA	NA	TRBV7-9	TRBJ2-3	TGTGCCAGCAGCTTAGTGGGGAGCACAGATACGCAGTATTTT	CASSLVGSTDTQYF
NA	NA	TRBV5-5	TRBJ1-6	TGTGCCAGCAGCAAAGGACAGAGCTCCTATAATTCACCCCTCCACTTT	CASSKGQSSYNSPLHF